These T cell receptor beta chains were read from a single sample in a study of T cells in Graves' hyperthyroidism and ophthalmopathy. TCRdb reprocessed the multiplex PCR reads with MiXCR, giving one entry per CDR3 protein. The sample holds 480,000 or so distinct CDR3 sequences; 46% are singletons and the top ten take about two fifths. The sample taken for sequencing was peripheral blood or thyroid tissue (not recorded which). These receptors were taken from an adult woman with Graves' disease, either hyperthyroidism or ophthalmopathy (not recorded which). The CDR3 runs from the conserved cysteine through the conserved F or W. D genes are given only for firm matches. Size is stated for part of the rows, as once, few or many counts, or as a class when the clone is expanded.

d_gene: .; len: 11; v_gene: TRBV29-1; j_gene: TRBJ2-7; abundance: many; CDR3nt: TGCAGCGTTCGGGTGGGGTACGAGCAGTACTTC; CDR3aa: CSVRVGYEQYF
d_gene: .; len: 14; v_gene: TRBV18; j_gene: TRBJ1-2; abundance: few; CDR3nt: TGTGCCAGCTCACCAGGCAGGGAGAACTATGGCTACACCTTC; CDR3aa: CASSPGRENYGYTF
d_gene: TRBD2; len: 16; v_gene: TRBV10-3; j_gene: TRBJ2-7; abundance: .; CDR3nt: TGTGCCATCAGGGAGTTAGGGCTAGCGGGAGGATCCGAGCAGTACTTC; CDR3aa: CAIRELGLAGGSEQYF
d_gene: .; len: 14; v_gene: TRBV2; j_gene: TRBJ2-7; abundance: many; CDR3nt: TGTGCCAGCAGTGTCGGTGGGGGGCTGGGCGAGCAGTACTTC; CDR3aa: CASSVGGGLGEQYF
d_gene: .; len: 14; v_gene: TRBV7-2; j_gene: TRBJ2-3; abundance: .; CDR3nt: TGTGCCAGCAGCCCCCGCCGGGTGGCAGATACGCAGTATTTT; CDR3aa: CASSPRRVADTQYF
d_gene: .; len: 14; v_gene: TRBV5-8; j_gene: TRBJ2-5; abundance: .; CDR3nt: TGTGCCAGCAGCGGATGGGGCAGGGCGGAGACCCAGTACTTC; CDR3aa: CASSGWGRAETQYF
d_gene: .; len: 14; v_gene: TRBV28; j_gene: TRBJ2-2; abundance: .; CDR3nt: TGTGCCAGCAGTTTATCGGGAATCCCCGGGGAGCTGTTTTTT; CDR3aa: CASSLSGIPGELFF
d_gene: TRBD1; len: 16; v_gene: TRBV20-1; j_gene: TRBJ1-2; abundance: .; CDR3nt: TGCAGTGCCTACGGACAGGGAAACACCGGGGACGATGGCTACACCTTC; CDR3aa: CSAYGQGNTGDDGYTF
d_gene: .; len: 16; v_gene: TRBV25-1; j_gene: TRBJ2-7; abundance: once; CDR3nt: TGTGCCAGCAGTTACCTCGGATCGATCGGCTCCTACGAGCAGTACTTC; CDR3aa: CASSYLGSIGSYEQYF
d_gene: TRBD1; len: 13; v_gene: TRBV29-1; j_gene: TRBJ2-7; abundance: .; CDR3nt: TGCAGCGTTTGGGGGGACAGGGGTAGCGAGCAGTACTTC; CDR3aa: CSVWGDRGSEQYF
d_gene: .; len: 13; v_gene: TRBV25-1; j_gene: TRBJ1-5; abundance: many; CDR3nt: TGTGCCAGCAGTGAGCAGGGAAATCAGCCCCAGCATTTT; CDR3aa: CASSEQGNQPQHF
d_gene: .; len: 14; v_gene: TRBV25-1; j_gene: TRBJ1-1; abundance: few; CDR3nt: TGTGCCAGCAGTGGAGTCAGGGGGAACACTGAAGCTTTCTTT; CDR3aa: CASSGVRGNTEAFF
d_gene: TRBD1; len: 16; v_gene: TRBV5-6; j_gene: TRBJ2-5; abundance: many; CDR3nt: TGTGCCAGCAGCGTCCGGGACAGGGGGCACCAAGAGACCCAGTACTTC; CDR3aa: CASSVRDRGHQETQYF
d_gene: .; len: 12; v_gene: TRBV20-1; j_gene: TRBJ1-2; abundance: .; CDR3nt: TGCAGTGCTAGGGGAGTAAGCTATGGCTACACCTTC; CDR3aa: CSARGVSYGYTF
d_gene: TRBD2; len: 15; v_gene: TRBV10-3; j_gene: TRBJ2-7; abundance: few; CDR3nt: TGTGCCATCAGTGGCGAGAATAGCGGGGCCTACGAGCAGTACTTC; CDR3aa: CAISGENSGAYEQYF
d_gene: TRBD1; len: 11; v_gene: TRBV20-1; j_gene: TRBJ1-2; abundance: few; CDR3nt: TGCAGCGTTGCAGGGGGCTATGGCTACACCTTC; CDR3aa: CSVAGGYGYTF
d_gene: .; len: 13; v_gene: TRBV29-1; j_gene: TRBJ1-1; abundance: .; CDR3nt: TGCAGCGTTGACGTAGGATTTAACACTGAAGCTTTCTTT; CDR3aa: CSVDVGFNTEAFF
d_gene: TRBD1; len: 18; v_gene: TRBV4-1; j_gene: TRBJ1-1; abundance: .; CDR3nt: TGCGCCAGCAGCCAAGGGGGCAGGGGGCTTGGTGAATTCACTGAAGCTTTCTTT; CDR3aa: CASSQGGRGLGEFTEAFF
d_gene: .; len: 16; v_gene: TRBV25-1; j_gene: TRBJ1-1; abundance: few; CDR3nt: TGTGCCAGCAGTGAAGAGGGAGGGCACATGAACACTGAAGCTTTCTTT; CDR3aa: CASSEEGGHMNTEAFF
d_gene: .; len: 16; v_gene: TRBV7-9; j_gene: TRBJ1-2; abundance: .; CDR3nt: TGTGCCAGCAGCCTCCCGGCGGGCGTCCCCCAATATGGCTACACCTTC; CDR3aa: CASSLPAGVPQYGYTF
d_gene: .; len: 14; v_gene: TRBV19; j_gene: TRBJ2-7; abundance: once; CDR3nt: TGTGCCAGCAGTTTAAACAGGGCTAGTAACGAGCAGTACTTC; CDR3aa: CASSLNRASNEQYF
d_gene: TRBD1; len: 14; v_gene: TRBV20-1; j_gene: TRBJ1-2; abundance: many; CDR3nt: TGCAGTGCTAGGTGGGGGACAGGGGACGATGGCTACACCTTC; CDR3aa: CSARWGTGDDGYTF
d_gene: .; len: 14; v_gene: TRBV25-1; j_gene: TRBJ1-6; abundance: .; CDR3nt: TGTGCTAGAGTTTGGGCCTTAAATAATTCACCCCTCCACTTT; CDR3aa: CARVWALNNSPLHF
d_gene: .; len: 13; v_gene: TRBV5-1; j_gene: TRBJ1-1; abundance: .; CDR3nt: TGCGCCAGCCGCCGTGAATTGAACACTGAAGCTTTCTTT; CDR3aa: CASRRELNTEAFF
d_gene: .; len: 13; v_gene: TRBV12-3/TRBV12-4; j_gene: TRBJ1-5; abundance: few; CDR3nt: TGTGCCAGCAGTCCTCCCCGTAATCAGCCCCAGCATTTT; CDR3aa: CASSPPRNQPQHF
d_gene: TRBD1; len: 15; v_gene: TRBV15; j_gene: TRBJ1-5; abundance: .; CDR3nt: TGTGCCACCAGCGAGGGACAGGGCGCTTGTCAGCCCCAGCATTTT; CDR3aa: CATSEGQGACQPQHF
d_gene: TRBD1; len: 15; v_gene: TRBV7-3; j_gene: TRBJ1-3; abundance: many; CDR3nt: TGTGCCAGCAGCGTAGACGGGACAGCGTCAAACACCATATATTTT; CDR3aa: CASSVDGTASNTIYF
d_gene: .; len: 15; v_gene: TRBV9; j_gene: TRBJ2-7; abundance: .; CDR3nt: TGTGCCAGCAGCGAGGGGGTGGGCAGCTCCTACGAGCAGTACTTC; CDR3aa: CASSEGVGSSYEQYF
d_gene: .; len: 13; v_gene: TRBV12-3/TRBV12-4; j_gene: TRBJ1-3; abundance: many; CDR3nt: TGTGCCAGCAGTCCGACAGCTGGAAACACCATATATTTT; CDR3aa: CASSPTAGNTIYF
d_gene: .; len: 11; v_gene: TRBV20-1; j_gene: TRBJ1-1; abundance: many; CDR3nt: TGCAGTGCTCTCACTAGGACTGAAGCTTTCTTT; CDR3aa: CSALTRTEAFF
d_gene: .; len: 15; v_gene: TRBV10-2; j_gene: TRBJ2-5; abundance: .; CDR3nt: TGTGCCAGCTCAGCGTCGACGGTGGGGGCGGAGACCCAGTACTTC; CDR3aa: CASSASTVGAETQYF
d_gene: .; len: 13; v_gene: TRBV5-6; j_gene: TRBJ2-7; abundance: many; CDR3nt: TGTGCCAGCAGCTTCCTAGGCCTCTACGAGCAGTACTTC; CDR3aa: CASSFLGLYEQYF
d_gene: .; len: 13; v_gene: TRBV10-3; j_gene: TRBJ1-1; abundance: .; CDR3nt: TGTGCCATCTGCAGCGGGGAACACTCTGAAGCTTTCTTT; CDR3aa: CAICSGEHSEAFF
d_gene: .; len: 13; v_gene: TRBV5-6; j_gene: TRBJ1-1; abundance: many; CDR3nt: TGTGCCAGCAGCTTATCTCAGGACACTGAAGCTTTCTTT; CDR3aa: CASSLSQDTEAFF
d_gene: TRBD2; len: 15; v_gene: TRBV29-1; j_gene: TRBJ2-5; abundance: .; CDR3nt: TGCAGCGTTGAACTAGCGGGTAGTGAGCAAGAGACCCAGTACTTC; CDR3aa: CSVELAGSEQETQYF
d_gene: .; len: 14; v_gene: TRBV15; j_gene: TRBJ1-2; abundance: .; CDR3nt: TGTGCCACCAGCAGAGATCACGGGACCGGGGGCTACACCTTC; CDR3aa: CATSRDHGTGGYTF
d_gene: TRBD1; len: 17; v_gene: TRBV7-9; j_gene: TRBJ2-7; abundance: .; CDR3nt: TGCGCCAGCAGCCGCACGAGAGCGACAGGGTCGATCTACGAGCAGTACTTC; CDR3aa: CASSRTRATGSIYEQYF
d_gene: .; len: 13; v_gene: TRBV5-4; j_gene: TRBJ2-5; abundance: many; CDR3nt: TGTGCCAGCAGCTCCGATGCTCCAGGGACCCAGTACTTC; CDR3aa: CASSSDAPGTQYF
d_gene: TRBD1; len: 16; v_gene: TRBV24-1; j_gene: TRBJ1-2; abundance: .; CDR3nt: TGTGCCACCAGTCCTGGATTCGGGACAGCTAACTATGGCTACACCTTC; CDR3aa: CATSPGFGTANYGYTF
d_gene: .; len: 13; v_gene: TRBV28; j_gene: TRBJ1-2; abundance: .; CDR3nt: TGTGCCAGCGCCCTAGGCAATAACTATGGCTACACCTTC; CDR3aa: CASALGNNYGYTF